This T cell receptor beta chain stems from a study of blood T cell repertoires in COVID-19 (dated by TCRdb to 2020 to 2021). Regarding the research as a whole: Samples covering the acute and convalescent phases of COVID-19 were provided by collaborators in the United States, Italy and Spain. Nearly every sample came with metadata listing a de-identified subject ID, COVID-19 status, age in years and sex. The repertoires were made available in a free public database intended to serve as a resource for research on the immune response to SARS-CoV-2. Where HLA class I and class II types were available, the types were taken from metadata supplied by the sample provider, not from assay-based typing. The prospective study material was composed of cDNA or gDNA derived from T cells, B-cell-depleted T cells, or PBMCs. The dataset comprised deeply sampled blood TCRbeta repertoires from subjects exposed to, actively infected with, or recovered from COVID-19. Samples were obtained from the ongoing ImmuneRACE study (first 160 participants) and from 950 to 1,500 subjects provided by 6 global collaborators. The study at large found these results: The amount of clinical and demographic metadata varied by source and participant and was provided uncurated.

Reading from cysteine to phenylalanine, the CDR3 counts 18 amino acids. Kept here is only the CDR3 DNA, which spans 54 bases and is read in frame from base 1. Taken from the germline V gene, the CDR1 and CDR2 loops are LGHNA and YNFKEQ. The germline V end is reduced by 0 bases and the J end by 4 bases; junction bases left unmatched: 9. Points on this clone: The specificity of this receptor is unknown. Base qualities are not at hand, and no much larger clone is one base apart.

Whole blood was collected in K2EDTA tubes by collaborating institutions according to the institutions' own protocols. Collaborator samples were shipped for TCRbeta analysis as frozen whole blood, isolated PBMCs, or DNA extracted from either sample type. TCRbeta CDR3 regions were amplified from genomic DNA using the immunoSEQ Assay, a bias-controlled multiplex PCR. Per the source publication's procedure: Within the assay, amplification of reference gene primers was used to estimate how many nucleated cells each sample contained. To quantify the absolute abundance of each unique TCRbeta CDR3 rearrangement, sequence reads were collapsed and filtered. For each sample, productive Simpson clonality was calculated by taking the square root of Simpson's diversity index across productive rearrangements. TCRdb stores this immuneACCESS table with in-frame sequences only. Part of the clones is absent; in the studies checked, under half of the shortfall reflects unresolved V genes, and no reason is known for the rest. Clonal size and the V and J genes are those of that table, whereas D and trimming came from the DNA. This sample lists about 39,000 clones; almost 85% were detected once. Clones ranked in the top ten supply roughly 9.7% of the sample.

The TCR was taken from a human donor in a cohort sampled during active COVID-19. Sequenced sample: peripheral blood. The rearranged chain carries TRBV4-2 and TRBJ1-6, with 7 bases matching TRBD1. The CDR3 in this case is CASSQDGTAGGYNSPLHF. The DNA sequence is TGTGCCAGCAGCCAAGATGGGACAGCTGGGGGGTATAATTCACCCCTCCACTTT.